Listed here are 6 T cell receptor beta chains from one sample, sequenced in a study of blood T cell repertoires in COVID-19. Method: immunoSEQ multiplex PCR; TCRdb's copy keeps in-frame clones and lacks some. The sample lists about 45,000 clones, 85% to 90% seen once, with about 9% in the top ten. Sequencing was performed on peripheral blood. These receptors all stem from a human donor in a cohort sampled during active COVID-19.

The rearrangement joins TRBV6-7 to TRBJ2-3; D gene unclear. TRBV6-7 is identified as an open reading frame with a role that is uncertain. The length of the CDR3 is 16 residues. V was trimmed by 4 bases and J by 0 bases, leaving 14 bases between them. The CDR3 DNA follows: TGTGCCAGCAGTTTACCATCGACATACAGCACAGATACGCAGTATTTT. It translates to CASSLPSTYSTDTQYF.

The V gene is TRBV4-1, the J gene TRBJ2-3, with TRBD2 matching over 7 bases. The CDR3 covers 16 residues. Trimming removed 4 bases from V and 6 bases from J; junction bases left unmatched: 13. Germline V lookup: CDR1 MGHRA, CDR2 YSYEKL. The CDR3 coding sequence is TGCGCCAGCAGCCGAGCCGGGGGGACCTCGGAGGATACGCAGTATTTT. Its translation is CASSRAGGTSEDTQYF.

This clone has just one count. V and J are TRBV11-3 and TRBJ2-3; TRBD2 aligns across 13 bases. The germline CDR1 and CDR2 sequences are SGHNT and YENEEA. J gave up 5 bases and V 3 bases, and 8 bases lay outside the gene matches. The CDR3 extends over 17 amino acids. Here the CDR3 reads CASSLGGTSGAVDTQYF. Written as DNA, the CDR3 is TGTGCCAGCAGCTTGGGAGGGACTAGCGGGGCGGTAGATACGCAGTATTTT.

V gene TRBV7-9 combines with J gene TRBJ1-1; D is possibly TRBD1 (6 bases). This CDR3 region has 15 residues. V was trimmed by 2 bases and J by 4 bases, leaving 14 bases between them. From germline, CDR1 is SEHNR and CDR2 FQNEAQ (reference sequence). The CDR3 is CASSLKGGVLTEAFF. The CDR3 DNA reads as TGTGCCAGCAGCTTAAAAGGGGGGGTCCTCACTGAAGCTTTCTTT. The full variable domain, in which reference TRBV7-9 and TRBJ1-1 provide the parts outside the CDR3, is DTGVSQNPRHKITKRGQNVTFRCDPISEHNRLYWYRQTLGQGPEFLTYFQNEAQLEKSRLLSDRFSAERPKGSFSTLEIQRTEQGDSAMYLCASSLKGGVLTEAFFGQGTRLTVV.

V and J are TRBV27 and TRBJ2-3; 11 nucleotides agree with TRBD2. J lost 4 bases, V lost 7 bases, and 13 bases had no gene match. The CDR3 loop spans 17 amino acids. Germline CDR1 MNHEY, CDR2 SMNVEV (reference sequence). CDR3 loop: CASKLSGGGMRSDTQYF. The CDR3 DNA reads as TGTGCCAGCAAACTTAGCGGGGGGGGGATGAGGTCAGATACGCAGTATTTT.

The chain recombines TRBV19 with TRBJ2-1; 10 nucleotides match TRBD2. The J segment lost 1 base and the V segment lost 9 bases, leaving 3 bases of the junction unmatched. The CDR3 runs 14 residues. Germline V gene sequence: CDR1 LNHDA, CDR2 SQIVND (reference sequence). In DNA form, the CDR3 reads TGTGCCAGCTATAGCGGGGGGTCCTACAATGAGCAGTTCTTC. Translating it yields CASYSGGSYNEQFF.